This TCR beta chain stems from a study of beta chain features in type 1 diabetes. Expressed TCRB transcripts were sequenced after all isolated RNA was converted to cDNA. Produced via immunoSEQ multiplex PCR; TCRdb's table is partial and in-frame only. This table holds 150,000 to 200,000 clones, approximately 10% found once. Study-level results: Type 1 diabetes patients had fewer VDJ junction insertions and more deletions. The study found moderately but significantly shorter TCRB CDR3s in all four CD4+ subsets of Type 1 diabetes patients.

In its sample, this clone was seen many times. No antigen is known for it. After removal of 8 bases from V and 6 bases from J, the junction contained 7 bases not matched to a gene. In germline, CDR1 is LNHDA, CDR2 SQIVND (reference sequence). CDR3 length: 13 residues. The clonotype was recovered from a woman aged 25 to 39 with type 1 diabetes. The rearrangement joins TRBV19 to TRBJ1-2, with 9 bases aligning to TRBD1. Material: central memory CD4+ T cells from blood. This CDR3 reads CASVGTGSHGYTF. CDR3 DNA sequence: TGTGCCAGTGTGGGGACAGGGTCCCATGGCTACACCTTC.